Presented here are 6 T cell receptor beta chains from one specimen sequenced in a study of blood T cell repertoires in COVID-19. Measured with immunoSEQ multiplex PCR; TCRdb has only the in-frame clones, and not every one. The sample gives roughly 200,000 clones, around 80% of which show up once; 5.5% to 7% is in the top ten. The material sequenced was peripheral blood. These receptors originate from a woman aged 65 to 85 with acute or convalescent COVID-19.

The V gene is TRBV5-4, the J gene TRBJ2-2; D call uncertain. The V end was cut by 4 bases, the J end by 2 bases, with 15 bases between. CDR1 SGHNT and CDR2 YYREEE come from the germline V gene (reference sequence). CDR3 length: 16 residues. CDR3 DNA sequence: TGTGCCAGCAGCCCGACCGGGTCCATTAACACCGGGGAGCTGTTTTTT. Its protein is CASSPTGSINTGELFF.

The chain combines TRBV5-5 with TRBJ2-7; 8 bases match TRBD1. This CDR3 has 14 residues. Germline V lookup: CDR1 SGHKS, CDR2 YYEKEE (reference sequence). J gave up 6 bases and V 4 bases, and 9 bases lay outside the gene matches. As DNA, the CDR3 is TGTGCCAGCAGCCGCGGGCCAGGGGGCATCGAGCAGTACTTC. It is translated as CASSRGPGGIEQYF.

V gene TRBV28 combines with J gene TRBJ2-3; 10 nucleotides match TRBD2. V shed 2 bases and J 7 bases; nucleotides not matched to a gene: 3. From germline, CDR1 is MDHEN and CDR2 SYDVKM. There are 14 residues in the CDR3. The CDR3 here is CASSLGTSVHTQYF. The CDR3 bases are TGTGCCAGCAGTTTAGGGACTAGCGTCCATACGCAGTATTTT.

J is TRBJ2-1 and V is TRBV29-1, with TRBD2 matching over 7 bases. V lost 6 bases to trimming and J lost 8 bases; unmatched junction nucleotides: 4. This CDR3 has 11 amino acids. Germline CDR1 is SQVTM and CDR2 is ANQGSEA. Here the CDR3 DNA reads TGCAGCGTCCGACTAGCCGATGAGCAGTTCTTC. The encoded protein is CSVRLADEQFF.

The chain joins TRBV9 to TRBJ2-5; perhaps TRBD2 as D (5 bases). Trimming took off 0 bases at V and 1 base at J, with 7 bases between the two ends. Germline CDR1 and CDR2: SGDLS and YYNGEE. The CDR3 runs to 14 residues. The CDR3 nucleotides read TGTGCCAGCAGCGTAGCCGGACTCCAAGAGACCCAGTACTTC. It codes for CASSVAGLQETQYF.

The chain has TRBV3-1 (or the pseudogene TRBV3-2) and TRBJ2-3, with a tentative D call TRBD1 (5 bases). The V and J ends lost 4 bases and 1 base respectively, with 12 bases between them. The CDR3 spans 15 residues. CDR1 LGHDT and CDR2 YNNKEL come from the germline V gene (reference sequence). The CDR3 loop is CASSPGHLRTDTQYF. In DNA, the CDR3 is TGTGCCAGCAGCCCCGGACACCTCCGCACAGATACGCAGTATTTT.